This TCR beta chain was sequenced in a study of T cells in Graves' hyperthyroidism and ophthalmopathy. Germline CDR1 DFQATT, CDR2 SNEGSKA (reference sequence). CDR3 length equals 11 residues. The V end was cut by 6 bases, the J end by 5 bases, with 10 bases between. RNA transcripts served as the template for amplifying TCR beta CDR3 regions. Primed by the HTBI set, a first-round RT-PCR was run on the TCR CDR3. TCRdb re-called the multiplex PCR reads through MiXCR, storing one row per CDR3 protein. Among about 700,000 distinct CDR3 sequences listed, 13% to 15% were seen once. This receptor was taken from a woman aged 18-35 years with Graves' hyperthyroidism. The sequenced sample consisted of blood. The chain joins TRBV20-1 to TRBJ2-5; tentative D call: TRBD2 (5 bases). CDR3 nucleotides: TGCAGTGCGGCACCGGGGGAGACCCAGTACTTC. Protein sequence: CSAAPGETQYF.